In its sample, the clone carrying this T cell receptor beta chain was seen once. Its target is not known. This record belongs to a study of shared clonotypes between healthy human individuals. Study observations and caveats: Compared with memory subsets, naive subsets generally had larger estimated richness.

TCRdb's copy holds only in-frame clones and misses some; the assay was immunoSEQ multiplex PCR. The data show around 2.3 million clones, with approximately 96% seen just once and 0.1% to 0.15% held by the top ten. CDR1 SGHTA and CDR2 FQGNSA come from the germline V gene. The CDR3 has 15 amino acids. With 4 bases clipped from V and 4 bases from J, the junction kept 7 bases outside the gene matches. This clonotype was obtained from a man younger than 35 in good health. The chain joins TRBV7-2 to TRBJ1-3; TRBD1 matches 7 bases. The sequenced sample consisted of naive CD4+ T cells sorted from blood. Described subset: CD45RA+ positively selected. CDR3 sequence: CASSYKQGFGNTIYF. As DNA, the CDR3 is TGTGCCAGCAGCTATAAACAGGGGTTCGGAAACACCATATATTTT.